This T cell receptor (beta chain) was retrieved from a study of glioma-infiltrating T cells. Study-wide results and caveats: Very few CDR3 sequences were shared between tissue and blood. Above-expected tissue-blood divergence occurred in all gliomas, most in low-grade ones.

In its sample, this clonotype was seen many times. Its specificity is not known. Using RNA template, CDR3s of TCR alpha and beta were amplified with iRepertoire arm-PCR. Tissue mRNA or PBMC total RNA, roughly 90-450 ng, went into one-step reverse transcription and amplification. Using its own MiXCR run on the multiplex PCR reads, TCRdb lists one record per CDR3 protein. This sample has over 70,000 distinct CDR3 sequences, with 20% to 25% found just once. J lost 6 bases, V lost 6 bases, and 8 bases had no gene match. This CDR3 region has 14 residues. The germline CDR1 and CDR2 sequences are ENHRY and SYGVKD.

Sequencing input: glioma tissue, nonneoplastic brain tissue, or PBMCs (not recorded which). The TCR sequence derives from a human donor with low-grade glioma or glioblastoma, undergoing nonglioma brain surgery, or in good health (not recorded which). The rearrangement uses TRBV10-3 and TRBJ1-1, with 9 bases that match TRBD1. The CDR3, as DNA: TGTGCCATCAGATCAGGACAGGGGCTGCCTGAAGCTTTCTTT. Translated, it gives CAIRSGQGLPEAFF.